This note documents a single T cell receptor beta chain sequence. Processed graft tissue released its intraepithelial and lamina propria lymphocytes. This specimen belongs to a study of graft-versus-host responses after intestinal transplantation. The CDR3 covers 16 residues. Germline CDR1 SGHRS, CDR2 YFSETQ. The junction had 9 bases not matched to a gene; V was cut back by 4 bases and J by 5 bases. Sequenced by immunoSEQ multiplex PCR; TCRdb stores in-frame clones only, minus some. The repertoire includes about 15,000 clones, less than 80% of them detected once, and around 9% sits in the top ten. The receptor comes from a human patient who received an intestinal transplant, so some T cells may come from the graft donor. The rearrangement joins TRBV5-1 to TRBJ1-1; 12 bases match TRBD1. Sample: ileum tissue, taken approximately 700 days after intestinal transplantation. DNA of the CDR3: TGCGCCAGCAGCGGAATCCCGGGACAGGGGGCAACTGAAGCTTTCTTT. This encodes CASSGIPGQGATEAFF.